The entry below describes one T cell receptor beta chain. Its antigen is unidentified. Via MiXCR, TCRdb re-called the RT-PCR reads, giving one row per CDR3 protein. The sample comprises 530,000 or so distinct CDR3 sequences, 12% to 15% of which are singletons, and 11% rests with the top ten. Germline CDR1 is SEHNR and CDR2 is FQNEAQ (reference sequence). The CDR3 sequence is 16 residues long. V was pared by 4 bases and J by 0 bases, with 14 bases between. The sample belongs to a study of response to subunit inactivated influenza vaccine. General study points: Few new T cells, the authors suggested, are recruited by each seasonal influenza vaccination.

V gene TRBV7-9 combines with J gene TRBJ2-3; possible D gene TRBD1, 5 bases. The material was PBMCs from blood, obtained 11 to 12 days after vaccination. The source of this sequence is a man aged 50 or older who received an inactivated influenza vaccine. The DNA for the CDR3 is TGTGCCAGCAGCTCAGGGTTCACAGGCAGCACAGATACGCAGTATTTT. The encoded protein is CASSSGFTGSTDTQYF.